The T cell receptor beta chain under discussion was sequenced for a study of control samples from healthy donors and cancer patients. Method: immunoSEQ multiplex PCR; TCRdb's copy keeps in-frame clones and lacks some. This repertoire shows over 7,500 clones, 91% found once; its top ten account for roughly 21%. This CDR3 contains 12 residues. Trimming removed 2 bases from V and 6 bases from J, with 8 bases in between. V and J are TRBV12-3 or TRBV12-4 and TRBJ2-7, with D unresolved. The sequence derives from a man in his 60s with colorectal cancer. The specimen sequenced was PBMCs. CDR3: CASSLMGVEQYF. The CDR3 nucleotides are TGTGCCAGCAGTTTAATGGGTGTCGAGCAGTACTTC.